Below are 32 T cell receptor beta chains sequenced from a single sample in a study of shared clonotypes between healthy human individuals. Naive CD8 cells, CD45RO-negative and positively selected for CCR7, excluded terminally differentiated effector memory CD45RA+ cells. Profiling relied on immunoSEQ multiplex PCR, and the TCRdb table lists in-frame clones only, not all of them. The sample has roughly 770,000 clones, around 96% seen once. Sequencing input: naive CD8+ T cells sorted from blood. Receptor source: a man younger than 40 in good health.

V is TRBV6-5 and J is TRBJ2-7, with D possibly called TRBD1 or TRBD2 (5 bases each). Per the germline V gene, CDR1 is MNHEY and CDR2 is SVGAGI. CDR3 length equals 13 residues. V was clipped by 2 bases and J by 6 bases, with 11 bases between them. The CDR3 DNA follows: TGTGCCAGCAGTTACGAGGGACGCGGCGAGCAGTACTTC. It specifies CASSYEGRGEQYF.

The chain uses TRBV7-3 and TRBJ2-5; 7 bases are a match to TRBD1. Germline V gives CDR1 SGHTA, CDR2 FQGTGA. CDR3 size: 16 residues. Losses at the gene ends were 3 bases for V and 2 bases for J; bases not matched to a gene: 9. CDR3 region: CASSFGRDRDQETQYF. The CDR3 DNA is TGTGCCAGCAGCTTCGGCCGGGACAGAGATCAAGAGACCCAGTACTTC.

This chain joins TRBV27 and TRBJ1-1; D is ambiguous. CDR1 and CDR2 from the germline V gene are MNHEY and SMNVEV (reference sequence). Trimming cost V 0 bases and J 0 bases, with 8 bases left between them. This CDR3 is 15 amino acids long. This chain's CDR3 is CASSLSGPVNTEAFF. The CDR3 nucleotides are TGTGCCAGCAGTTTATCTGGACCCGTGAACACTGAAGCTTTCTTT.

V and J are TRBV29-1 and TRBJ2-1; TRBD1 aligns across 7 bases. Per germline, CDR1 SQVTM and CDR2 ANQGSEA. Trimming took 6 bases from V and 3 from J; bases not matched to a gene: 8. CDR3 length: 14 residues. CDR3 sequence reads: CSVGRTGFYNEQFF. Written as DNA, the CDR3 is TGCAGCGTGGGTAGGACAGGTTTCTACAATGAGCAGTTCTTC.

The genes are TRBV11-2 and TRBJ2-2; D possibly corresponds to TRBD2 (5 bases). Germline loops: CDR1 SGHAT, CDR2 FQNNGV. This CDR3 contains 16 residues. Trimming took off 6 bases at V and 6 bases at J, with 20 bases between the two ends. CDR3 region: CASRSNRDSIAGELFF. The CDR3, as DNA: TGTGCCAGCAGATCTAACCGGGATTCCATCGCCGGGGAGCTGTTTTTT. Full variable domain (remainder filled in from reference TRBV11-2 and TRBJ2-2): EAGVAQSPRYKIIEKRQSVAFWCNPISGHATLYWYQQILGQGPKLLIQFQNNGVVDDSQLPKDRFSAERLKGVDSTLKIQPAKLEDSAVYLCASRSNRDSIAGELFFGEGSRLTVL.

The chain joins TRBV28 to TRBJ1-1; weak D call: TRBD1 (5 bases). CDR1 and CDR2 (germline): MDHEN, SYDVKM. Between the trimmed V and J ends, which lost 1 base and 1 base, there was a span of 13 bases. The CDR3 extends over 16 amino acids. DNA of the CDR3: TGTGCCAGCAGTTTATTTTCGGGGCTCGGGAACACTGAAGCTTTCTTT. Amino acids: CASSLFSGLGNTEAFF.

A single count supports this clone. V gene TRBV10-3 combines with J gene TRBJ1-2; no clear D gene. V dropped 8 bases and J dropped 8 bases, with 21 bases sitting between them. Germline assignment: CDR1 ENHRY and CDR2 SYGVKD. This CDR3 is 14 amino acids long. For the CDR3, the DNA is TGTGCCATCGAGTCCGGTTCGGGATTTGAGGGCTACACCTTC. Its protein is CAIESGSGFEGYTF.

Concerning this clone itself: The sample carries other DNA sequences with the same CDR3. V usage is TRBV27 and J usage is TRBJ2-7, with D possibly matching TRBD2 (5 bases). This CDR3 contains 14 residues. The V end was cut by 3 bases, the J end by 2 bases, with 11 bases between. Germline V CDR1 and CDR2: MNHEY, SMNVEV (reference sequence). The DNA for the CDR3 is TGTGCCAGCAGTTTCAGCGGCTCAACCTACGAGCAGTACTTC. This encodes CASSFSGSTYEQYF.

V and J are TRBV27 and TRBJ2-1, with 7 positions matching TRBD2. J was trimmed by 2 bases and V by 5 bases; bases with no gene match: 12. This CDR3 has 17 residues. Per the germline V gene, CDR1 is MNHEY and CDR2 is SMNVEV (reference sequence). The CDR3 reads CASSPTPGAGTYNEQFF. CDR3 in DNA: TGTGCCAGCAGTCCCACACCGGGAGCGGGAACCTACAATGAGCAGTTCTTC.

As concerns this clone: Given the absence of the conserved phenylalanine or tryptophan at the CDR3 end, a read error is likely. The limits of the CDR3 on the DNA are not certain, so only TCRdb's listed CDR3 is given. CDR3 protein: CSAPRTASFL. The gene calls are TRBV20-1 and TRBJ1-5. Germline V gives CDR1 DFQATT, CDR2 SNEGSKA (reference sequence). The CDR3 has 10 amino acids, counting both end residues.

This clone was seen only once. This rearrangement joins TRBV11-3 to TRBJ2-5; D is ambiguous. CDR3 length: 13 amino acids. Deletions cut 2 bases from V and 3 bases from J, with 7 bases between. The germline V gene has CDR1 SGHNT and CDR2 YENEEA. The CDR3 here is CASSLPGEETQYF. The CDR3 region has the DNA TGTGCCAGCAGCTTACCTGGAGAAGAGACCCAGTACTTC.

Only a few counts were recorded for this clone. This chain joins TRBV5-5 and TRBJ2-7; 9 nucleotides agree with TRBD1. The length of the CDR3 is 14 residues. Per the germline V gene, CDR1 is SGHKS and CDR2 is YYEKEE (reference sequence). V shed 4 bases and J 3 bases; nucleotides not matched to a gene: 5. The CDR3 DNA sequence: TGTGCCAGCAGCGACCGGGACAGGGACTACGAGCAGTACTTC. Protein product: CASSDRDRDYEQYF.

V and J are TRBV27 and TRBJ1-1; D possibly corresponds to TRBD1 (5 bases). The CDR3 contains 15 residues. In germline, CDR1 is MNHEY, CDR2 SMNVEV (reference sequence). V was clipped by 8 bases and J by 4 bases, with 20 bases between them. The CDR3 DNA is TGTGCCAGCTCGACATTGGGGGTTACGGGCACTGAAGCTTTCTTT. Protein: CASSTLGVTGTEAFF.

This chain links TRBV7-9 with TRBJ2-1, with D tentatively TRBD2 (6 bases). Germline V gene lookup returns CDR1 SEHNR and CDR2 FQNEAQ (reference sequence). V lost 5 bases and J 8 bases, leaving 16 bases between the germline ends. The CDR3 totals 14 residues. Here the CDR3 DNA reads TGTGCCAGCAGCGTCGAGGACGGGAGTGATGAGCAGTTCTTC. This gives the protein CASSVEDGSDEQFF.

The sample holds one count of this clone. The J gene is TRBJ2-2, the V gene TRBV10-2; 8 nucleotides line up with TRBD1. Germline assignment: CDR1 WSHSY and CDR2 SAAADI. The CDR3 is 16 residues long. Losses at the gene ends were 10 bases for V and 3 bases for J; bases not matched to a gene: 13. CDR3 amino acids: CATSMGQGAYTGELFF. CDR3 bases: TGCGCCACGTCGATGGGGCAGGGGGCTTACACCGGGGAGCTGTTTTTT.

This clone was found once. The chain links TRBV29-1 to TRBJ2-3; 8 bases match TRBD2. The CDR3 length is 15 residues. V lost 4 bases, J lost 0 bases, and 6 bases stayed unmatched. CDR1 SQVTM and CDR2 ANQGSEA come from the germline V gene. The CDR3 nucleotides are TGCAGCGTTGCTCAGCGGGAGACGAGCACAGATACGCAGTATTTT. It encodes CSVAQRETSTDTQYF.

This clone has only one observation. The chain carries TRBV9 and TRBJ1-2, with D unresolved. This CDR3 is built from 12 residues. From germline, CDR1 is SGDLS and CDR2 YYNGEE. V was pared by 3 bases and J by 8 bases, with 11 bases between. CDR3 sequence: CASSAQSGGYTF. CDR3 sequence (DNA): TGTGCCAGCAGCGCCCAAAGCGGCGGCTACACCTTC.

The V call is TRBV1, the J call TRBJ2-3; the listed D gene, TRBD2, was not tested against the DNA. TRBV1 is a recognized pseudogene. The CDR3 has 17 residues. As DNA, the CDR3 is TGCACCAGCAGCCAAGAAACGACTAGCGGGCACACAGATACGCAGTATTTT. Translation: CTSSQETTSGHTDTQYF.

The chain combines TRBV27 with TRBJ2-1, with D perhaps being TRBD1 or TRBD2 (6 bases each). Trimming stripped 3 bases from V and 6 bases from J, with 12 bases between. This CDR3 is 14 amino acids long. Germline values: CDR1 MNHEY, CDR2 SMNVEV (reference sequence). Written as DNA, the CDR3 is TGTGCCAGCAGTTTGGTCAAGGGGGGCAATGAGCAGTTCTTC. It codes for CASSLVKGGNEQFF.

V and J are TRBV10-3 and TRBJ2-1; 8 nucleotides align to TRBD1. The CDR3 extends over 16 amino acids. V was clipped by 5 bases and J by 10 bases; unmatched bases: 16. CDR1 and CDR2 from the germline V gene are ENHRY and SYGVKD. CDR3 sequence reads: CAISSSRDRLPWEQFF. CDR3 in DNA: TGTGCCATCAGTTCCTCCCGGGACAGGCTCCCGTGGGAGCAGTTCTTC.

CDR3 region: CASSQDKGAYEQYF. CDR3 sequence (DNA): TGCGCCAGCAGCCAAGATAAGGGGGCCTACGAGCAGTACTTC. The genes are TRBV4-3 and TRBJ2-7; D is perhaps TRBD1 (6 bases). The CDR3 length is 14 residues. V lost 0 bases and J lost 2, with 8 bases in between. The V gene's germline CDR1 is LGHNA and CDR2 YSLEER.

The V and J genes are TRBV10-3 and TRBJ1-2, with 10 bases that match TRBD1. V was clipped by 2 bases and J by 3 bases; unmatched bases: 9. Germline CDR1 reads ENHRY; CDR2 reads SYGVKD. CDR3 size: 17 residues. The CDR3 coding sequence is TGTGCCATCAGTGAGACCCCGGGACAGGGGTCGGACTATGGCTACACCTTC. Translation: CAISETPGQGSDYGYTF.

The CDR3 region is CASSAPGLAETTDTQYF. CDR3 DNA: TGTGCCAGCAGCGCACCGGGACTAGCGGAGACCACAGATACGCAGTATTTT. The chain combines TRBV9 with TRBJ2-3, with TRBD2 identical over 11 bases. CDR3 length: 17 residues. With 3 bases clipped from V and 2 bases from J, the junction kept 8 bases outside the gene matches. Germline CDR1 is SGDLS and CDR2 is YYNGEE.

This rearrangement joins TRBV5-5 to TRBJ1-1, with D hard to call. Germline CDR1 is SGHKS and CDR2 is YYEKEE (reference sequence). V was shortened by 0 bases and J by 8 bases, with 5 bases between the two germline ends. There are 11 residues in the CDR3. The CDR3 protein is CASSLGAEAFF. DNA for the CDR3: TGTGCCAGCAGCTTGGGGGCAGAAGCTTTCTTT.

V is TRBV29-1 and J is TRBJ1-2; TRBD1 matches at 9 bases. Germline values: CDR1 SQVTM, CDR2 ANQGSEA. CDR3 size: 13 residues. V was clipped by 3 bases and J by 8 bases; unmatched bases: 7. In nucleotides, the CDR3 is TGCAGCGTTGATCACAGGGGGCAGTTGGGCTACACCTTC. Encoded protein: CSVDHRGQLGYTF.

The chain has TRBV10-3 and TRBJ2-2, with a possible D match to TRBD2 (6 bases). Per the germline V gene, CDR1 is ENHRY and CDR2 is SYGVKD. V was pared by 3 bases and J by 6 bases, with 14 bases between. This CDR3 has 15 residues. The DNA of the CDR3 is TGTGCCATCAGTGATCCGGGAGACCCCCCCGGGGAGCTGTTTTTT. Residues: CAISDPGDPPGELFF.

The chain has TRBV28 and TRBJ1-4; D call uncertain. V was clipped by 1 base and J by 5 bases, with 8 bases between them. Germline CDR1 reads MDHEN; CDR2 reads SYDVKM. The CDR3 contains 14 residues. The CDR3 DNA follows: TGTGCCAGCAGTTTATACGGGGAAAATGAAAAACTGTTTTTT. It codes for CASSLYGENEKLFF.

The V call is TRBV7-9, the J call TRBJ1-4; D is ambiguous. Trimming took 3 bases from V and 6 from J, leaving 11 bases between them. This CDR3 is built from 14 residues. The germline gives CDR1 SEHNR, CDR2 FQNEAQ (reference sequence). CDR3 residues: CASSLEMGDEKLFF. The CDR3 nucleotides read TGTGCCAGCAGCTTGGAAATGGGAGATGAAAAACTGTTTTTT.

The gene calls are TRBV29-1 and TRBJ2-1, with TRBD2 matching 13 bases. The germline gives CDR1 SQVTM, CDR2 ANQGSEA. Trimming at V came to 3 bases and at J to 3 bases, leaving 8 bases not matched to a gene. This CDR3 region has 17 residues. The CDR3 nucleotides read TGCAGCGTTGAGGGCCGACTAGCGGGAGGACTCTACAATGAGCAGTTCTTC. Amino acids: CSVEGRLAGGLYNEQFF.

This chain links TRBV27 with TRBJ1-1; 8 positions match TRBD1. Germline-derived CDR1 and CDR2 are MNHEY and SMNVEV (reference sequence). V was pared by 9 bases and J by 1 base, with 7 bases of the junction left unmatched. The CDR3 is made up of 14 amino acids. The CDR3 sequence: CASQGAKGNTEAFF. The CDR3 bases are TGTGCCAGTCAGGGGGCAAAAGGGAACACTGAAGCTTTCTTT.

Points on this clone: The same CDR3 arises from other DNA sequences in this sample as well. V usage is TRBV5-1 and J usage is TRBJ2-3; a possible D gene is TRBD1 (5 bases). The CDR3 loop spans 14 amino acids. In germline, CDR1 is SGHRS, CDR2 YFSETQ. V was cut by 0 bases and J by 4 bases, with 9 bases left in between. CDR3 protein: CASSLGQGPDTQYF. The CDR3 region has the DNA TGCGCCAGCAGCTTGGGCCAGGGTCCAGATACGCAGTATTTT.

This chain connects TRBV27 to TRBJ2-1; D is undetermined. The CDR3 is 11 amino acids. Germline V CDR1 and CDR2: MNHEY, SMNVEV (reference sequence). V lost 5 bases to trimming and J lost 10 bases, with 9 bases between them. CDR3 sequence reads: CASSPGREQFF. The CDR3 region has the DNA TGTGCCAGCAGTCCCGGTCGGGAGCAGTTCTTC.